A single sample is the source of the 30 T cell receptor beta chains below, sequenced in a study of technical replicates of blood from a few donors. Method: immunoSEQ multiplex PCR; TCRdb's copy keeps in-frame clones and lacks some. The sample carries around 85,000 clones, 90% to 95% recorded once. What was sequenced was T cells isolated from PBMCs. These receptors all come from a human donor in good health.

The V call is TRBV5-1, the J call TRBJ1-1; 7 bases are a match to TRBD1. The CDR3 runs 15 residues. The germline V gene has CDR1 SGHRS and CDR2 YFSETQ. J was trimmed by 1 base and V by 2 bases; bases with no gene match: 5. Written as DNA, the CDR3 is TGCGCCAGCAGCTTTCGGGCAGGGGGGAACACTGAAGCTTTCTTT. Amino acid sequence: CASSFRAGGNTEAFF.

The chain combines TRBV5-4 with TRBJ2-7; no clear D gene. Trimming removed 0 bases from V and 1 base from J, with 5 bases in between. From germline, CDR1 is SGHNT and CDR2 YYREEE (reference sequence). The CDR3 runs 13 residues. CDR3 protein: CASSLAASYEQYF. For the CDR3, the DNA is TGTGCCAGCAGCTTGGCAGCGTCCTACGAGCAGTACTTC. The complete variable domain, with remaining parts taken from reference TRBV5-4 and TRBJ2-7, reads ETGVTQSPTHLIKTRGQQVTLRCSSQSGHNTVSWYQQALGQGPQFIFQYYREEENGRGNFPPRFSGLQFPNYSSELNVNALELDDSALYLCASSLAASYEQYFGPGTRLTVT.

This chain joins TRBV28 and TRBJ1-2; no firm D call. Trimming shortened V by 8 bases and J by 8 bases, and 15 bases separated the two germline ends. The CDR3 spans 12 residues. The germline gives CDR1 MDHEN, CDR2 SYDVKM. The CDR3 DNA sequence: TGTGCCAGCCTTGAGGCACCGGCGGGCTACACCTTC. It is translated as CASLEAPAGYTF.

This chain uses TRBV5-1 with TRBJ2-7, with 10 bases matching TRBD2. The CDR3 totals 16 residues. The V gene's germline CDR1 is SGHRS and CDR2 YFSETQ. The junction had 12 bases not matched to a gene; V was cut back by 4 bases and J by 5 bases. DNA for the CDR3: TGCGCCAGCAGCACGGGAGGGCTAGCGGGAGTTGACGAGCAGTACTTC. It is translated as CASSTGGLAGVDEQYF.

The J gene is TRBJ1-2, the V gene TRBV30, with TRBD1 as a possible D gene (5 bases). The CDR3 loop spans 14 amino acids. Trimming took 4 bases from V and 1 from J, leaving 13 bases between them. Per germline, CDR1 GTSNPN and CDR2 SVGIG (reference sequence). The CDR3 region has the DNA TGTGCCTGGACCTTGTGGGGGGGTAACTATGGCTACACCTTC. Amino acid sequence: CAWTLWGGNYGYTF.

This sequence joins TRBV27 and TRBJ1-3; D is ambiguous. Trimming took off 2 bases at V and 0 bases at J, with 5 bases between the two ends. Germline CDR1 and CDR2: MNHEY and SMNVEV (reference sequence). The CDR3 sequence is 14 residues long. For the CDR3, the DNA is TGTGCCAGCAGTTTAACAGCCTCTGGAAACACCATATATTTT. Translation gives CASSLTASGNTIYF.

The CDR3 DNA is TGTGCCAGCAGTCCGAGGGGGGGCACTGAAGCTTTCTTT. As protein: CASSPRGGTEAFF. This rearrangement joins TRBV27 to TRBJ1-1; D may be TRBD1 (6 bases). The germline CDR1 and CDR2 sequences are MNHEY and SMNVEV (reference sequence). The V gene lost 5 bases and the J gene lost 4 bases, with 11 bases spanning the gap. This CDR3 is built from 13 residues.

V gene TRBV6-5 combines with J gene TRBJ1-1, with D possibly being TRBD1 (6 bases). The CDR3 consists of 16 residues. CDR1 and CDR2 (germline): MNHEY, SVGAGI. V lost 0 bases and J lost 0, with 11 bases in between. CDR3 protein: CASSYSGGHMNTEAFF. The CDR3 DNA reads TGTGCCAGCAGTTACTCTGGGGGCCACATGAACACTGAAGCTTTCTTT.

The genes are TRBV7-9 and TRBJ1-4; 10 bases align to TRBD1. Germline V CDR1 and CDR2: SEHNR, FQNEAQ (reference sequence). CDR3 size: 18 residues. Trimming took 1 base from V and 4 from J; bases not matched to a gene: 9. CDR3 loop: CASSLDSGTGEDNEKLFF. In DNA form, the CDR3 reads TGTGCCAGCAGCTTAGATTCCGGGACAGGGGAGGATAATGAAAAACTGTTTTTT.

The genes are TRBV19 and TRBJ2-7; 7 nucleotides line up with TRBD1. Germline values: CDR1 LNHDA, CDR2 SQIVND (reference sequence). The CDR3 spans 14 residues. The V segment lost 3 bases and the J segment 6 bases; nucleotides outside the gene matches: 8. This CDR3 is CASSIVQGKGEQYF. The CDR3, as DNA: TGTGCCAGTAGTATTGTACAGGGGAAAGGCGAGCAGTACTTC.

The chain carries TRBV4-1 and TRBJ2-5; D unresolved. The germline V and J ends were trimmed by 0 bases and 5 bases, with 4 bases remaining between them. CDR1 is MGHRA and CDR2 is YSYEKL in the germline V gene. The CDR3 runs 12 residues. CDR3 residues: CASSQDEETQYF. The DNA for the CDR3 is TGCGCCAGCAGCCAAGATGAGGAGACCCAGTACTTC.

The rearrangement links TRBV19 to TRBJ2-5; 14 bases are shared with TRBD2. Losses at the gene ends were 3 bases for V and 5 bases for J; bases not matched to a gene: 8. The CDR3 runs to 17 residues. From germline, CDR1 is LNHDA and CDR2 SQIVND (reference sequence). The CDR3 loop reads CASSMSTSGGAGETQYF. CDR3 sequence (DNA): TGTGCCAGTAGTATGTCGACTAGCGGGGGGGCCGGGGAGACCCAGTACTTC. Variable domain in full (rest from reference TRBV19 and TRBJ2-5): DGGITQSPKYLFRKEGQNVTLSCEQNLNHDAMYWYRQDPGQGLRLIYYSQIVNDFQKGDIAEGYSVSREKKESFPLTVTSAQKNPTAFYLCASSMSTSGGAGETQYFGPGTRLLVL.

DNA of the CDR3: TGTGCCAGCAGTTATAGCCTCAATGAAAAACTGTTTTTT. Protein sequence: CASSYSLNEKLFF. The chain carries TRBV6-5 and TRBJ1-4, with no clear D. V lost 3 bases and J lost 5, with 7 bases in between. CDR1 and CDR2 (germline): MNHEY, SVGAGI. This CDR3 has 13 residues.

V usage is TRBV29-1 and J usage is TRBJ2-7, with 7 bases lining up with TRBD1. V shed 6 bases and J 5 bases; nucleotides not matched to a gene: 13. CDR1 and CDR2 from the germline V gene are SQVTM and ANQGSEA. There are 14 residues in the CDR3. CDR3 protein: CSVLLTGSYDEQYF. The CDR3 bases are TGCAGCGTCCTCTTGACAGGGAGTTACGACGAGCAGTACTTC.

The chain links TRBV4-1 to TRBJ1-2; the D gene is possibly TRBD1 (5 bases). In germline, CDR1 is MGHRA, CDR2 YSYEKL. The CDR3 is 17 amino acids. The V end was cut by 1 base, the J end by 3 bases, with 18 bases between. The CDR3 DNA sequence: TGCGCCAGCAGCCAAGGAGGGTTCGGGGGTGCGGACTATGGCTACACCTTC. Protein product: CASSQGGFGGADYGYTF.

J is TRBJ1-2 and V is TRBV19; unclear D gene. The CDR3 runs to 11 residues. Trimming took 4 bases from V and 4 from J, leaving 4 bases between them. Germline V gives CDR1 LNHDA, CDR2 SQIVND (reference sequence). CDR3 sequence reads: CASSTLYGYTF. The DNA for the CDR3 is TGTGCCAGTAGTACCCTCTATGGCTACACCTTC.

This chain uses TRBV21-1 with TRBJ1-5; the DNA was not compared with TRBD1, the D call given in the table. TRBV21-1 represents a pseudogene. The CDR3 has 18 amino acids. Here the CDR3 DNA reads TGTGCCAGCAGCAAAGCCCCAGGGATGTCGATTAGCAATCAGCCCCAGCATTTT. This translates into CASSKAPGMSISNQPQHF.

CDR3 region: CASSVKQGSGYNQPQHF. In DNA, the CDR3 is TGTGCCAGCAGTGTCAAACAGGGGTCGGGTTACAATCAGCCCCAGCATTTT. The V gene is TRBV6-1, the J gene TRBJ1-5, with 7 bases fitting TRBD1. Germline trimming cut 4 bases from V and 3 bases from J; bases unmatched to any gene: 12. Germline loops: CDR1 MNHNS, CDR2 SASEGT. This CDR3 has 17 amino acids.

V and J are TRBV5-6 and TRBJ1-2, with TRBD1 matching over 9 bases. Germline V gives CDR1 SGHDT, CDR2 YYEEEE. The CDR3 has 13 residues. Trimming removed 3 bases from V and 4 bases from J; junction bases left unmatched: 1. This chain's CDR3 is CASSSQGAYGYTF. The CDR3 DNA follows: TGTGCCAGCAGCTCACAGGGGGCCTATGGCTACACCTTC.

V and J are TRBV6-1 and TRBJ1-2; D is ambiguous. The germline V and J ends were trimmed by 2 bases and 2 bases, with 6 bases remaining between them. CDR1 and CDR2 (germline): MNHNS, SASEGT. The CDR3 runs 13 residues. In DNA form, the CDR3 reads TGTGCCAGCAGTGAATCCCCAAACTATGGCTACACCTTC. Residues: CASSESPNYGYTF.

This clone was detected only once. The V call is TRBV5-1, the J call TRBJ2-2; perhaps TRBD2 as D (5 bases). V was trimmed by 1 base and J by 4 bases, leaving 14 bases between them. Germline loops: CDR1 SGHRS, CDR2 YFSETQ. The CDR3 is 16 residues long. CDR3 nucleotide sequence: TGCGCCAGCAGCTTGCGTAGCGTCGAGGGCACCGGGGAGCTGTTTTTT. Translation gives CASSLRSVEGTGELFF.

In DNA form, the CDR3 reads TGTGCCAGCAGCCCGACAGGGATATATGGCTACACCTTC. Residues: CASSPTGIYGYTF. The chain has TRBV6-5 and TRBJ1-2, with 7 bases identical to TRBD1. CDR1 and CDR2 (germline): MNHEY, SVGAGI. The CDR3 sequence is 13 residues long. V was clipped by 6 bases and J by 5 bases; unmatched bases: 6.

The count of this clone is one. The rearrangement uses TRBV7-6 and TRBJ1-1, with a tentative D call TRBD1 (5 bases). The CDR3 spans 15 residues. The germline CDR1 and CDR2 sequences are SGHVS and FNYEAQ. V was pared by 1 base and J by 0 bases, with 9 bases between. For the CDR3, the DNA is TGTGCCAGCAGCTTAGGAAGGGGCATGAACACTGAAGCTTTCTTT. It specifies CASSLGRGMNTEAFF.

The chain recombines TRBV2 with TRBJ2-2, with 15 bases matching TRBD2. CDR3 length: 20 amino acids. V shed 6 bases and J 3 bases; nucleotides not matched to a gene: 14. CDR1 and CDR2 (germline): SNHLY, FYNNEI. CDR3 residues: CASSVNPWTSGRDYTGELFF. The DNA of the CDR3 is TGTGCCAGCAGCGTTAACCCTTGGACTAGCGGGAGGGATTACACCGGGGAGCTGTTTTTT.

The chain has TRBV2 and TRBJ1-2; no reliable D call. V shed 6 bases and J shed 5 bases, with 16 bases lying between them. This CDR3 has 14 amino acids. The V gene's germline CDR1 is SNHLY and CDR2 FYNNEI. The CDR3 DNA is TGTGCCAGCAGCAACGTACGGGGTGGGTATGGCTACACCTTC. Translation gives CASSNVRGGYGYTF.

The rearrangement joins TRBV4-2 to TRBJ1-4; D perhaps matches TRBD1 (6 bases). The CDR3 has 13 amino acids. Germline CDR1 and CDR2: LGHNA and YNFKEQ. Trimming took off 2 bases at V and 11 bases at J, with 12 bases between the two ends. CDR3 DNA: TGTGCCAGCAGCCAATTAGGCGGACAGAAACTGTTTTTT. Protein sequence: CASSQLGGQKLFF.

This chain joins TRBV27 and TRBJ2-1, with TRBD2 identical over 8 bases. Trimming removed 4 bases from V and 8 bases from J; junction bases left unmatched: 10. The CDR3 has 15 residues. Germline CDR1 and CDR2: MNHEY and SMNVEV (reference sequence). CDR3 in DNA: TGTGCCAGCAGTTCCCCCCCCACTAGCGGATATGAGCAGTTCTTC. As protein: CASSSPPTSGYEQFF.

The CDR3 bases are TGTGCCAGCAGTCCGGCGGGACCCTATGGCTACACCTTC. This sequence encodes CASSPAGPYGYTF. The chain combines TRBV7-9 with TRBJ1-2, with a weak D call TRBD1 (5 bases). The length of the CDR3 is 13 residues. With 6 bases removed from V and 4 bases from J, the gap between germline ends came to 12 bases. Germline lookup yields CDR1 SEHNR and CDR2 FQNEAQ (reference sequence).

This chain connects TRBV19 to TRBJ1-1, with unresolved D. This CDR3 comprises 13 residues. Per germline, CDR1 LNHDA and CDR2 SQIVND (reference sequence). Trimming took 2 bases from V and 5 from J, leaving 9 bases between them. The CDR3 spells CASSIRGFTEAFF. Here the CDR3 DNA reads TGTGCCAGTAGTATAAGAGGGTTTACTGAAGCTTTCTTT. Variable domain in full (rest from reference TRBV19 and TRBJ1-1): DGGITQSPKYLFRKEGQNVTLSCEQNLNHDAMYWYRQDPGQGLRLIYYSQIVNDFQKGDIAEGYSVSREKKESFPLTVTSAQKNPTAFYLCASSIRGFTEAFFGQGTRLTVV.

The chain has TRBV2 and TRBJ1-5; no reliable D call. CDR3 length equals 14 residues. Germline loops: CDR1 SNHLY, CDR2 FYNNEI. The V and J ends lost 4 bases and 4 bases respectively, with 11 bases between them. The CDR3 DNA sequence: TGTGCCAGCAGTGTCGTACTGGTAAATCAGCCCCAGCATTTT. It codes for CASSVVLVNQPQHF.